The sequence of this T cell receptor beta chain was determined in a study of T cell repertoires in cytomegalovirus infection. Overall study results and limits: HLA-C-restricted TCR beta clonotypes specific for CMV led the ex vivo response. Cumulative public TCR beta family frequency identified CMV carriers with the relevant HLA.

The germline V gene has CDR1 SGHTA and CDR2 FQGNSA. This CDR3 comprises 14 residues. V was trimmed by 0 bases and J by 9 bases, leaving 12 bases between them. From the reads, TCRdb called clonotypes with MiXCR, one entry per CDR3 protein. The top ten hold 43% of the sample, which has 450,000 to 550,000 distinct CDR3 sequences, roughly 46% seen once. This clonotype has more than one count but fewer than ten. What it recognizes is unknown. This rearrangement joins TRBV7-2 to TRBJ2-1; D gene ambiguous. The clonotype originates from a human donor in good health (CMV status not recorded). Some clones in this sample may be carry-over from other donors' samples. The sample in question was cultured PBMCs, obtained from culture after CMV antigen stimulation. The CDR3 nucleotides read TGTGCCAGCAGCTTAGCCCTACTGGTCTCTGAGCAGTTCTTC. Translating gives CASSLALLVSEQFF.